What follows are 9 T cell receptor beta chains derived from one specimen sequenced in a study of low-dose radiotherapy and immunotherapy resistance in tumors (dated 2022 in TCRdb). Explained via the paper, the time point label denotes: after trial treatment. The sample's treatment or condition label, decoded: LDRT plus nivolumab, ipilimumab, low-dose cyclophosphamide and aspirin (RACIN trial). The sequencer was an Illumina HiSeq 2500. First-strand cDNA was synthesized using Superscript III and a set of TRAV- and TRBV-specific primers, so that both TCRalpha and TCRbeta chains were covered. TCRs were amplified with Phusion for roughly 20 PCR cycles, with a constant-region primer paired with the adapter attached to the V primers. TCRdb trimmed the raw reads at Q25, called clones with MiXCR and kept productive beta chains. A single entry per CDR3 protein holds the most common genes and DNA from its merged rows. The sample table lists tens of thousands of distinct CDR3 sequences, around 20% of them with a count of one. 13% of the sample is held by the ten biggest clonotypes.

The source was PBMCs, collected after low-dose radiotherapy plus immunotherapy. The receptors were sampled from a female donor with ovarian cancer.

In this sample, this clonotype turned up many times. The chain joins TRBV2 to TRBJ2-7, with 7 nucleotides matching TRBD1. CDR1 SNHLY and CDR2 FYNNEI come from the germline V gene. The ends lost 5 bases at V and 5 bases at J; junction bases unmatched: 15. The CDR3 contains 16 residues. The CDR3 bases are TGTGCCAGCAGTTTCTTGGGTGGGGACAGTAGCCACGAGCAGTACTTC. Translation gives CASSFLGGDSSHEQYF. The whole variable domain, filled in from reference TRBV2 and TRBJ2-7, reads EPEVTQTPSHQVTQMGQEVILRCVPISNHLYFYWYRQILGQKVEFLVSFYNNEISEKSEIFDDQFSVERPDGSNFTLKIRSTKLEDSAMYFCASSFLGGDSSHEQYFGPGTRLTVT.

This chain's CDR3 is CAISVGGAIGYEQYF. CDR3 sequence (DNA): TGTGCCATCAGTGTGGGGGGGGCGATCGGTTACGAGCAGTACTTC. V and J are TRBV10-3 and TRBJ2-7, with D possibly TRBD2 on 7 matching bases. The CDR3 consists of 15 residues. V dropped 4 bases and J dropped 4 bases, with 17 bases sitting between them. Germline V lookup: CDR1 ENHRY, CDR2 SYGVKD.

The rearrangement joins TRBV5-1 to TRBJ2-1, with 8 bases matching TRBD2. The CDR3 totals 16 residues. J gave up 7 bases and V 0 bases, and 9 bases lay outside the gene matches. From germline, CDR1 is SGHRS and CDR2 YFSETQ. The CDR3 DNA follows: TGCGCCAGCAGCTTGGAAACTAGCGGTGCGTGGAATGAGCAGTTCTTC. Amino acid sequence: CASSLETSGAWNEQFF.

This clonotype was recorded many times. This chain uses TRBV2 with TRBJ2-5; 10 bases map to TRBD2. This CDR3 has 14 amino acids. The V segment lost 6 bases and the J segment 5 bases; nucleotides outside the gene matches: 6. CDR1 SNHLY and CDR2 FYNNEI come from the germline V gene. In DNA form, the CDR3 reads TGTGCCAGCAGGAGCGGGGGGGGACGGGAGACCCAGTACTTC. Amino acids: CASRSGGGRETQYF.

This clonotype was found many times. The chain carries TRBV7-9 and TRBJ2-1; TRBD2 agrees at 9 bases. The CDR3 has 18 residues. Germline trimming cut 4 bases from V and 3 bases from J; bases unmatched to any gene: 13. CDR1 and CDR2 (germline): SEHNR, FQNEAQ (reference sequence). The CDR3 loop reads CASSSSPESGRIYNEQFF. The CDR3 coding sequence is TGTGCCAGCAGCTCCTCACCGGAAAGCGGGAGGATCTACAATGAGCAGTTCTTC.

As for this clonotype: A read error is possible here, since a much larger clone lies one base away. The CDR3 does not end in the conserved phenylalanine or tryptophan, so this is likely a read error. CDR3 in DNA: TGTGCCTGGAGTCTTCGGGGTGTGCAGTCAACAGTTGGCTACACCCTC. It codes for CAWSLRGVQSTVGYTL. This rearrangement joins TRBV30 to TRBJ1-2, with no clear D. The germline CDR1 and CDR2 sequences are GTSNPN and SVGIG (reference sequence). The CDR3 contains 16 residues. The V end lost 2 bases, the J end lost 7 bases, and 23 bases lay between the germline ends.

Comments on this clonotype: No conserved phenylalanine or tryptophan is present at the end of the CDR3, so a read error is the likely explanation. V usage is TRBV6-8 and J usage is TRBJ2-3; 8 bases are shared with TRBD2. Losses at the gene ends were 6 bases for V and 2 bases for J; bases not matched to a gene: 4. CDR1 MNHGY and CDR2 SAAAGT come from the germline V gene. This CDR3 is built from 14 residues. CDR3 loop: CASRRGADTDTQYC. For the CDR3, the DNA is TGTGCCAGCAGGCGGGGGGCTGACACAGATACGCAGTATTGC.

Turning to this clonotype: With a far larger clone one base away, a read error is the likely cause. The V call is TRBV13, the J call TRBJ2-2; 11 bases are shared with TRBD1. The germline CDR1 and CDR2 sequences are PRHDT and FYEKMQ (reference sequence). CDR3 length equals 17 residues. This CDR3 reads CASSRWTGGTNTGEPFF. DNA for the CDR3: TGTGCCAGCAGCCGCTGGACAGGGGGCACGAACACCGGGGAGCCGTTTTTT.

This clonotype was observed many times. The chain's CDR3 is CASSESMYEQYF. CDR3 bases: TGCGCCAGCAGTGAGTCTATGTACGAGCAGTACTTC. The chain has TRBV10-2 and TRBJ2-7, with no clear D. CDR3 length: 12 amino acids. V was cut by 0 bases and J by 4 bases, with 4 bases left in between. In germline, CDR1 is WSHSY, CDR2 SAAADI.